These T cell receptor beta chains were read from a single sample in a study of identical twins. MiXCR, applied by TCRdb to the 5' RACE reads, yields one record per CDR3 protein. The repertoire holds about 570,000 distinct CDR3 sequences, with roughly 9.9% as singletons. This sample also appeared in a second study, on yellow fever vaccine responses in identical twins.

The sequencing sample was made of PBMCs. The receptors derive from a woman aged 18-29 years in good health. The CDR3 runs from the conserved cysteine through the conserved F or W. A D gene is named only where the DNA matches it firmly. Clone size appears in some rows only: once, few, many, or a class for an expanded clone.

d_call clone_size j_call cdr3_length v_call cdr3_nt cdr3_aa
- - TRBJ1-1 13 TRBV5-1 TGCGCCAGCAGCGCACAGGAGAACACTGAAGCTTTCTTT CASSAQENTEAFF
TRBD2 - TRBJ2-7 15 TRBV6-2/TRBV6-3 TGTGCCAGCTCAAAACTAGCGGGAGGTACCTACGAGCAGTACTTC CASSKLAGGTYEQYF
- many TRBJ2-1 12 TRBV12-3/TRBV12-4 TGTGCCAGCAGTTTGGACGGGGTTGAGCAGTTCTTC CASSLDGVEQFF
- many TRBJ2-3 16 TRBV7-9 TGTGCCAGCAGCCGCTCAGGAGTAGGACCGATGGATACGCAGTATTTT CASSRSGVGPMDTQYF
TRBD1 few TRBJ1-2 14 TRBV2 TGTGCCAGCAGTAGACGACAGGGGGCGCTCGGCTACACCTTC CASSRRQGALGYTF
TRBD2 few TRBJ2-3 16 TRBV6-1 TGTGCCAGCAGTGAAGGACTAGCGAGAAGCACAGATACGCAGTATTTT CASSEGLARSTDTQYF
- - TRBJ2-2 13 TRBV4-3 TGCGCCAGCAGCCAAGACAGTATCGGGGAGCTGTTTTTT CASSQDSIGELFF
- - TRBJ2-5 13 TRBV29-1 TGCGCACTTCTTGGTATGGCCCAAGAGACCCAGTACTTC CALLGMAQETQYF
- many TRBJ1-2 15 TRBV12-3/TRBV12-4 TGTGCCAGCAGTTCCCAACGGGGGGTAGGCTATGGCTACACCTTC CASSSQRGVGYGYTF
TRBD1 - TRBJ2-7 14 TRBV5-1 TGCGCCAGCCGGCCCGGACAGGGTTTCTACGAGCAGTACTTC CASRPGQGFYEQYF
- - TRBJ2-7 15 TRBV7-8 TGTGCCAGCAGCTTAGAGGTTAAAGCGAACTACGAGCAGTACTTC CASSLEVKANYEQYF
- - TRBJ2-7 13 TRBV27 TGTGCCAGCAGCTCAGCATGGGTTCACGAGCAGTACTTC CASSSAWVHEQYF
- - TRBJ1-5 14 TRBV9 TGTGCCAGCAGCGTAGGTAATAGCAATCAGCCCCAGCATTTT CASSVGNSNQPQHF
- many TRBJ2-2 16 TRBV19 TGTGCCAGTAGTAGAGCCGAAGGGGGGTACACCGGGGAGCTGTTTTTT CASSRAEGGYTGELFF
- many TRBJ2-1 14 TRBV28 TGTGCCAGCAGTTTAGTCATGGCGGGGAATGAGCAGTTCTTC CASSLVMAGNEQFF
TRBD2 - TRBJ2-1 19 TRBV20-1 TGCAGTGCTAGAGATCGGGAGACTAGCGGGAGACCCTCCTACAATGAGCAGTTCTTC CSARDRETSGRPSYNEQFF
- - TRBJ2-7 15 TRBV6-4 TGTGCCAGCAGTGAAGGTGGTGCTCTTGGGTACGAGCAGTACTTC CASSEGGALGYEQYF
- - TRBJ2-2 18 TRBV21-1 TGTGCCAGCAGCAAAGCGCGTAGGCCAGCCTCGAACACCGGGGAGCTGTTTTTT CASSKARRPASNTGELFF
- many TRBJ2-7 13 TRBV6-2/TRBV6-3 TGTGCCAGCAGAGAGACAGTATCCTACGAGCAGTACTTC CASRETVSYEQYF
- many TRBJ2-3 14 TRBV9 TGTGCCAGCAGCGGCGGGGCCTCCACAGATACGCAGTATTTT CASSGGASTDTQYF
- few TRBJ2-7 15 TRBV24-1 TGTGCCACCAGTGATTTAGTTCAGGTAACAGCCGAGCAGTACTTC CATSDLVQVTAEQYF
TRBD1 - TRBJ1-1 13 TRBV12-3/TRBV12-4 TGTGCCAGCAGCCGAAGGACAGGGACTGAAGCTTTCTTT CASSRRTGTEAFF
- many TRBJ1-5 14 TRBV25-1 TGTGCCAGCAGTGCCGGGTATAGCAATCAGCCCCAGCATTTT CASSAGYSNQPQHF
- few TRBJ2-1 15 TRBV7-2 TGTGCCGTTCGTCGAGCTATGGACTCCTACAATGAGCAGTTCTTC CAVRRAMDSYNEQFF
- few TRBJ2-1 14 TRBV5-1 TGCGCCAGCAGCTCCCGATCGGTGTTCAATGAGCAGTTCTTC CASSSRSVFNEQFF
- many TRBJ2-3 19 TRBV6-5 TGTGCCAGCAGTTACTCGAGGGCCCAACTCTTTACTAGCACAGATACGCAGTATTTT CASSYSRAQLFTSTDTQYF
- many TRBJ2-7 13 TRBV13 TGTGCCAGCAGCCGTAGCGCCTCCTACGAGCAGTACTTC CASSRSASYEQYF
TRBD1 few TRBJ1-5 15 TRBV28 TGTGCCAGCAGCCGCCGACAGGGGGTCAATCAGCCCCAGCATTTT CASSRRQGVNQPQHF
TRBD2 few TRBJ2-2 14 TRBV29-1 TGCAGCGTTGAGTCGCGGGGGGCGACCGGGGAGCTGTTTTTT CSVESRGATGELFF
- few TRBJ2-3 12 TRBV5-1 TGCGCCAGCAGCGCCCCGGGTGATACGCAGTATTTT CASSAPGDTQYF
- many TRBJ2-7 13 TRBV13 TGTGCCAGCAGCTCTTCGGGATACTACGAGCAGTACTTC CASSSSGYYEQYF
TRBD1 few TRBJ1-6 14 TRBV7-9 TGTGCCAGCAGTTCGGGACAGGATAATTCACCCCTCCACTTT CASSSGQDNSPLHF
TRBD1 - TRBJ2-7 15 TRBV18 TGTGCCAGCTCACCCGGACAGGGGGCGGGGTACGAGCAGTACTTC CASSPGQGAGYEQYF
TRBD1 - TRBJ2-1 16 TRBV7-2 TGTGCCAGCAGCTCCGGACAGGGGGATTGGTACAATGAGCAGTTCTTC CASSSGQGDWYNEQFF
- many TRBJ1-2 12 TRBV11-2 TGTGCCAGCAGCTCAGAGGTCTATGGCTACACCTTC CASSSEVYGYTF
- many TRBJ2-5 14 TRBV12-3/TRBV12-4 TGTGCCAGCAGTTTAGCGAGGGCTGAAGAGACCCAGTACTTC CASSLARAEETQYF
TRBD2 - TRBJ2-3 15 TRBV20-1 TGCAGTGCTAGAGATTTCCCGGGGGGGCTAGATACGCAGTATTTT CSARDFPGGLDTQYF
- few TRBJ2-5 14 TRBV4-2 TGTGCCAGCAGCCAAGAGGGGGCGTTGGAGACCCAGTACTTC CASSQEGALETQYF
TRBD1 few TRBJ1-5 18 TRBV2 TGTGCCAGCAGCCAAGACAGGGGACGAGGGGATTACAATCAGCCCCAGCATTTT CASSQDRGRGDYNQPQHF
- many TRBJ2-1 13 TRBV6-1 TGTGCCAGCAGCTCTCCGTGGGGGAATGAGCAGTTCTTC CASSSPWGNEQFF
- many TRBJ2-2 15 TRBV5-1 TGCGCCAGCAGCTTGGAGCCTTCGAGCACCGGGGAGCTGTTTTTT CASSLEPSSTGELFF
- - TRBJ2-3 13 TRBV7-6 TGTGCCAGCAGTTCCCAGTTGTCAGATACGCAGTATTTT CASSSQLSDTQYF
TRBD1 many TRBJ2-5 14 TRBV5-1 TGCGCCAGCAGCCAAGGAGGGACAGGAGAGACCCAGTACTTC CASSQGGTGETQYF
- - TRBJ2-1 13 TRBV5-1 TGCGCCAGCAGCTTGGTGGGGGGCCAGATGCAGTTCTTC CASSLVGGQMQFF
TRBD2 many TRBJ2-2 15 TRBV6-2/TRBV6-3 TGTGCCAGCAGTACTAGCGGGACGAACACCGGGGAGCTGTTTTTT CASSTSGTNTGELFF
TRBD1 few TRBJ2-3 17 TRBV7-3 TGTGCCAGCAGCCGAGGGACAGGGCCTTTCACTACAGATACGCAGTATTTT CASSRGTGPFTTDTQYF
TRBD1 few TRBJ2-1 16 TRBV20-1 TGCAGTGCTAGGGGGACAGTTGTAAGCTGGCCCAATGAGCAGTTCTTC CSARGTVVSWPNEQFF
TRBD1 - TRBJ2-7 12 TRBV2 TGTGCCAGAGGACAGGGGGCCTACGAGCAGTACTTC CARGQGAYEQYF
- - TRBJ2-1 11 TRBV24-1 TGTGCCACCAGTGATCGTTACGAGCAGTTCTTC CATSDRYEQFF
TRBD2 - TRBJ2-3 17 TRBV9 TGTGCCAGCAGCGCCTACTCTAGCGGCCGCCGGGGGGATACGCAGTATTTT CASSAYSSGRRGDTQYF
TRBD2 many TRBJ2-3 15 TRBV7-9 TGTGCCAGCAGCCCAGGAGACACTAGCGCAGATACGCAGTATTTT CASSPGDTSADTQYF
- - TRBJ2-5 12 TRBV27 TGTGCCAGCAGTTCACGAGGGGAGACCCAGTACTTC CASSSRGETQYF
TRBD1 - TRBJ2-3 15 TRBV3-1 TGTGCCAGCAGCCCCAACAGGGGGGCGGGAGATACGCAGTATTTT CASSPNRGAGDTQYF
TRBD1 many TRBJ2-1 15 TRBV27 TGTGCCAGCAGTTTATCGTTACAGGGGATCAATGAGCAGTTCTTC CASSLSLQGINEQFF
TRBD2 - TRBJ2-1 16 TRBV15 TGTGCCACCAGCAGAGCCGATCCCTCGGGGGGCAATGAGCAGTTCTTC CATSRADPSGGNEQFF
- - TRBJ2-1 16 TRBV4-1 TGCGCCAGCAGCCAAGGTCTCCGGGGGCCTACGAATGAGCAGTTCTTC CASSQGLRGPTNEQFF
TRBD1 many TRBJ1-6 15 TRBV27 TGTGCCAGCAGTCCAGGGGGTGTGGGGAATTCACCCCTCCACTTT CASSPGGVGNSPLHF